A selection of T cell receptor beta chains follows, all from one sample in a study of cytomegalovirus exposure and HLA in healthy donors. Using immunoSEQ multiplex PCR, the repertoire was profiled, and TCRdb retains in-frame clones only, with some absent. Found here are 150,000 to 200,000 clones, about 85% of them singletons; the top ten hold 4.5%. Sample: PBMCs. Receptors were obtained from a woman aged 45-65 years in good health and CMV-seropositive. Each CDR3 is given with its conserved first and last residue. The D gene is left open where the match is weak. Size tells how often a clone was seen (once, few, many) or the class of an expanded clone, and some rows leave it out.

size | D | J | V | CDR3
. | TRBD1 | TRBJ1-1 | TRBV18 | CASSGQGMNTEAFF
. | TRBD2 | . | TRBV10-3 | CAAGPLAGGPYEQYF
. | . | TRBJ2-3 | TRBV7-2 | CASSLGLVTDTQYF
. | . | TRBJ1-6 | TRBV7-2 | CASSRVRDSYNSPLHF
. | . | TRBJ2-1 | TRBV7-2 | CASSPSTARNEQFF
. | . | TRBJ2-4 | TRBV11-2 | CASSPTWITADIQYF
. | . | TRBJ1-2 | TRBV6-5 | CASSAQGTYGYTF
. | . | TRBJ1-5 | TRBV6-5 | CASSAGWFEQPQHF
. | TRBD2 | TRBJ2-7 | TRBV18 | CASSPRTSGSYEQYF
. | . | TRBJ1-5 | TRBV10-1 | CASSESRGNQPQHF
. | . | TRBJ2-7 | TRBV11-2 | CASSHGHSYEQYF
. | TRBD1 | TRBJ2-2 | TRBV27 | CASTRTGNTGELFF
once | . | TRBJ1-2 | TRBV5-1 | CASSPDRELGYGYTF
. | . | TRBJ1-1 | TRBV28 | CASSVAGSKAFF
. | TRBD1 | TRBJ1-2 | TRBV10-3 | CAIRAGQGPDDVGYTF
few | TRBD1 | TRBJ1-2 | TRBV10-3 | CAISEGRQGAWGYGYTF
. | . | TRBJ1-1 | TRBV5-1 | CASSLGLRGGVNTEAFF
. | . | TRBJ2-3 | TRBV7-8 | CASSRDSTMTNTQYF
. | . | TRBJ1-4 | TRBV30 | CAGDRFEKLFF
. | TRBD1 | TRBJ1-5 | TRBV19 | CATSDRVSDQPQHF
once | . | TRBJ1-2 | TRBV18 | CASSPIPGDYTF
. | . | TRBJ2-5 | TRBV18 | CASSSYQETQYF
. | TRBD1 | TRBJ1-5 | TRBV27 | CASKWTGGNSNQPQHF
. | . | TRBJ1-4 | TRBV7-2 | CASSLLRTPEKLFF
. | . | TRBJ2-5 | TRBV6-1 | CASSEAVEHGAKETQYF
few | TRBD2 | TRBJ2-1 | TRBV13 | CASSSGGYNEQFF
. | . | TRBJ2-3 | TRBV5-1 | CASSLGVDTSTDMQYF
. | . | TRBJ2-3 | TRBV7-3 | CASSPLSTDTQYF
. | . | TRBJ2-7 | TRBV19 | CASSGRETSYEQYF
few | . | TRBJ2-5 | TRBV18 | CASSVQDQETQYF
. | . | TRBJ2-1 | TRBV1 | CTSTPSQRGVRGGRYNEQFF
. | . | TRBJ1-1 | TRBV7-9 | CASSDISEAFF
. | TRBD2 | TRBJ2-1 | TRBV27 | CASNRGLAGVSSYNEQFF
. | . | TRBJ1-6 | TRBV7-2 | CASSLDPSRSSYNSPLHF
. | TRBD1 | TRBJ2-7 | TRBV6-5 | CASSPGQGRSYEQYF
once | TRBD2 | TRBJ2-5 | TRBV11-1 | CASSLGLAVFQETQYF
few | . | TRBJ2-1 | TRBV20-1 | CSARLADRQFF
. | TRBD2 | TRBJ2-3 | TRBV9 | CASSVGTSGSSTDTQYF
. | . | TRBJ1-2 | TRBV5-4 | CASSFYSEVGGYTF
. | . | TRBJ1-3 | TRBV10-3 | CAISEPGRTGNTIYF
. | TRBD1 | TRBJ2-7 | TRBV15 | CATSRTRDRGYEQYF
. | TRBD2 | TRBJ2-5 | TRBV2 | CASSGTSGETQYF
. | . | . | TRBV4-3 | CASSQANGIYEQYF
. | . | TRBJ2-3 | TRBV28 | CASTLGGLGDTQYF
. | TRBD2 | TRBJ2-3 | TRBV7-3 | CASSLRGLAGPTDTQYF
. | TRBD2 | TRBJ2-1 | TRBV7-9 | CASSRYFTSGLNNEQFF
. | . | TRBJ1-3 | TRBV6-5 | CASSYAQETGNTIYF
. | . | TRBJ2-5 | TRBV2 | CASRFEDLPSQTQYF
. | . | TRBJ1-1 | TRBV19 | CASSILGGTEAFF
. | TRBD1 | TRBJ1-1 | TRBV6-5 | CASSYGTALNTEAFF
. | TRBD1 | TRBJ2-7 | TRBV27 | CASRPRTGIKSSYEQYF